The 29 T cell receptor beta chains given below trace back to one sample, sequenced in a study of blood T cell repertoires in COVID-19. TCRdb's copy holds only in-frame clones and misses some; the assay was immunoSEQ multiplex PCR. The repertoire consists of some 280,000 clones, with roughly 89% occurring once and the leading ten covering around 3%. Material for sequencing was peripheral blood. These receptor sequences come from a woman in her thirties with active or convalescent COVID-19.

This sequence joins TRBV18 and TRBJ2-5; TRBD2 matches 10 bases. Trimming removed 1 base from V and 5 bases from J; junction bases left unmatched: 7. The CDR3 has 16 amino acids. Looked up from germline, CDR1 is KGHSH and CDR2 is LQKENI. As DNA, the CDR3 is TGTGCCAGCTCACCACGAGAAGCGGGGGGGCTGGAGACCCAGTACTTC. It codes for CASSPREAGGLETQYF.

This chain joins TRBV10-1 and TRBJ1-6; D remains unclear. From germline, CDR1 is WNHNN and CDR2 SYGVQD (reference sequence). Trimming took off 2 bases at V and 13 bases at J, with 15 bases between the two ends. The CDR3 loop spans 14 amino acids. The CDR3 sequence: CASSEPGGIIPLHF. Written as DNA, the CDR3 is TGCGCCAGCAGTGAGCCCGGCGGTATCATTCCCCTCCACTTT.

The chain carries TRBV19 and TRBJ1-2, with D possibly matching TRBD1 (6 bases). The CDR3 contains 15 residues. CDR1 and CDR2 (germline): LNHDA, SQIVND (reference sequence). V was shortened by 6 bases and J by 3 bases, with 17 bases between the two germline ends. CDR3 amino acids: CASRSDRGGDYGYTF. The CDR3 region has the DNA TGTGCCAGTAGGTCAGACCGGGGGGGCGACTATGGCTACACCTTC. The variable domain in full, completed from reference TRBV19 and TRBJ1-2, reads DGGITQSPKYLFRKEGQNVTLSCEQNLNHDAMYWYRQDPGQGLRLIYYSQIVNDFQKGDIAEGYSVSREKKESFPLTVTSAQKNPTAFYLCASRSDRGGDYGYTFGSGTRLTVV.

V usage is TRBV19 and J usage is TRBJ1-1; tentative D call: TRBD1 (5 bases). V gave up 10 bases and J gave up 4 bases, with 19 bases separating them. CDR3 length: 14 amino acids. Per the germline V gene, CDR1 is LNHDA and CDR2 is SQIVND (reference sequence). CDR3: CATESLGGLTEAFF. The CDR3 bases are TGTGCCACCGAGTCATTGGGGGGACTCACTGAAGCTTTCTTT. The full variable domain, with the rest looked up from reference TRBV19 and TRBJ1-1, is DGGITQSPKYLFRKEGQNVTLSCEQNLNHDAMYWYRQDPGQGLRLIYYSQIVNDFQKGDIAEGYSVSREKKESFPLTVTSAQKNPTAFYLCATESLGGLTEAFFGQGTRLTVV.

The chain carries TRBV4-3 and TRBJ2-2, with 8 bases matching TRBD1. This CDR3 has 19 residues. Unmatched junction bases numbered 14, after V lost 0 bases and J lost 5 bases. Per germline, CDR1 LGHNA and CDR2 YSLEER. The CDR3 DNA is TGCGCCAGCAGCCAAGATCGGGGGACAGGCCTCTTTATAACCGGGGAGCTGTTTTTT. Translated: CASSQDRGTGLFITGELFF.

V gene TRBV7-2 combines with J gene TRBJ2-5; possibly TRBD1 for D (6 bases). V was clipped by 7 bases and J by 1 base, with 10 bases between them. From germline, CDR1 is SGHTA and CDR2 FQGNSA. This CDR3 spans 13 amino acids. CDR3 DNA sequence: TGTGCCAGCAACAGGGACGCCCAAGAGACCCAGTACTTC. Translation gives CASNRDAQETQYF.

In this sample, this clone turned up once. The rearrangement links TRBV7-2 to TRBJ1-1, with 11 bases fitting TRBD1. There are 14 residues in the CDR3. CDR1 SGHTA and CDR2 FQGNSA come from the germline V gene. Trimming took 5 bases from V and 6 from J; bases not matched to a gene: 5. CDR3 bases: TGTGCCAGCAGCATTGGACAGGGGGCTCCTGAAGCTTTCTTT. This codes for CASSIGQGAPEAFF.

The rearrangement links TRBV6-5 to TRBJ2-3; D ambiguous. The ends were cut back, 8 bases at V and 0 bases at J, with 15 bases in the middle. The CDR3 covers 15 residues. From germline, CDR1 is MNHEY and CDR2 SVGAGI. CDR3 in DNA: TGTGCCAGCGGAGTGTTTCGCCCCAGCACAGATACGCAGTATTTT. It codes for CASGVFRPSTDTQYF.

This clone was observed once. DNA of the CDR3: TGTGCCAGCAGCCCCCCGGGACTATACTCCTACGAGCAGTACTTC. This encodes CASSPPGLYSYEQYF. J is TRBJ2-7 and V is TRBV3-1 (or the pseudogene TRBV3-2); 7 nucleotides agree with TRBD2. The V and J ends lost 4 bases and 0 bases, in that order; junction bases with no gene match: 6. This CDR3 contains 15 residues. Germline V CDR1 and CDR2: LGHDT, YNNKEL (reference sequence).

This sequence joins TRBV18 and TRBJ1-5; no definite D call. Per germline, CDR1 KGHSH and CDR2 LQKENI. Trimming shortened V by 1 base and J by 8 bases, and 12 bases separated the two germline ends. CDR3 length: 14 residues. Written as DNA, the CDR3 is TGTGCCAGCTCACCACAGGGAGCCGGCAAGCCCCAGCATTTT. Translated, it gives CASSPQGAGKPQHF.

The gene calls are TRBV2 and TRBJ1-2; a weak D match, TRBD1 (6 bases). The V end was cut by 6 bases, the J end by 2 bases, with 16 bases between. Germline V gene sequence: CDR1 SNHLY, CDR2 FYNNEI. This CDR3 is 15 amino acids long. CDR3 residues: CASSAQGFPNYGYTF. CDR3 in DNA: TGTGCCAGCAGCGCACAGGGCTTCCCCAACTATGGCTACACCTTC. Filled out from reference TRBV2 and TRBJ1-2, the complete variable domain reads EPEVTQTPSHQVTQMGQEVILRCVPISNHLYFYWYRQILGQKVEFLVSFYNNEISEKSEIFDDQFSVERPDGSNFTLKIRSTKLEDSAMYFCASSAQGFPNYGYTFGSGTRLTVV.

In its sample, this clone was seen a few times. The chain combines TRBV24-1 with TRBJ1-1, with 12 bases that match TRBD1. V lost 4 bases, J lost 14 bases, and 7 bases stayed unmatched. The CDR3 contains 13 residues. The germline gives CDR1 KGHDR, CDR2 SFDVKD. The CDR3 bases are TGTGCCACCAGTGAGGCCGGGACAGGGGGCTCCTTCTTT. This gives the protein CATSEAGTGGSFF.

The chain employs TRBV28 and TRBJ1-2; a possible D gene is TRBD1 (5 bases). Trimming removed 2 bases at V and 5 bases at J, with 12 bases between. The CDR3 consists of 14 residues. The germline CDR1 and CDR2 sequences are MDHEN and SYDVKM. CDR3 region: CASSLNTGHYGYTF. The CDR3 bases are TGTGCCAGCAGTTTAAATACAGGCCATTATGGCTACACCTTC.

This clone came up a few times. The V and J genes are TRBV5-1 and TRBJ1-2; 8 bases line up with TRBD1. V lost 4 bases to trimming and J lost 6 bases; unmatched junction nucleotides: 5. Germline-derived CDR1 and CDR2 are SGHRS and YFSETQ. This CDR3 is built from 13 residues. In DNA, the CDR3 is TGCGCCAGCAGCCAGGACAGGGCAGATGGCTACACCTTC. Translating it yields CASSQDRADGYTF.

CDR3 protein: CASSQRDRGLTEAFF. The CDR3 nucleotides read TGTGCCAGCAGTCAAAGAGACAGGGGGCTCACTGAAGCTTTCTTT. The rearrangement links TRBV6-6 to TRBJ1-1; 10 bases align to TRBD1. The V gene's germline CDR1 is MNHNY and CDR2 SVGAGI (reference sequence). V dropped 5 bases and J dropped 4; count of bases not matched to a gene: 7. The CDR3 runs 15 residues.

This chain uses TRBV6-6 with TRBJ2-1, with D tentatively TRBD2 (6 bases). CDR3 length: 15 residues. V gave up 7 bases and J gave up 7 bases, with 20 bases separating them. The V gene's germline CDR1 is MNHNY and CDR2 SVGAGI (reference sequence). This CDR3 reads CASTFPGRLGNEQFF. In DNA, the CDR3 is TGTGCCAGCACCTTCCCGGGGAGGCTGGGGAATGAGCAGTTCTTC.

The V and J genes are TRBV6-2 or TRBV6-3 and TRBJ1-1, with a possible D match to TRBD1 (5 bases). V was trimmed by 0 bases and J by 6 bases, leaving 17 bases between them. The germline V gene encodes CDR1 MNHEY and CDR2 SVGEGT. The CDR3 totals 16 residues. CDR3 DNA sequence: TGTGCCAGCAGTTACTCGACCAGGGAACGACGCCCTGAAGCTTTCTTT. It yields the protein CASSYSTRERRPEAFF.

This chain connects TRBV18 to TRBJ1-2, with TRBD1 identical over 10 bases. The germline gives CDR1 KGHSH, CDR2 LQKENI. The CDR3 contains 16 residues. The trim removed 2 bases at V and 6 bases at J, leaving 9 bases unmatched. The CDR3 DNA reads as TGTGCCAGCTCACCAGACCCGACAGGGGGCATTGATGGCTACACCTTC. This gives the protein CASSPDPTGGIDGYTF.

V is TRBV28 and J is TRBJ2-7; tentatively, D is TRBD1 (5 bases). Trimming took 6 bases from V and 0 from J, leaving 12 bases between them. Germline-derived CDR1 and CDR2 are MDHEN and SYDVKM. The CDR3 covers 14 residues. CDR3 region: CASSRATVSYEQYF. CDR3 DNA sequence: TGTGCCAGCAGCCGGGCGACAGTCTCCTACGAGCAGTACTTC.

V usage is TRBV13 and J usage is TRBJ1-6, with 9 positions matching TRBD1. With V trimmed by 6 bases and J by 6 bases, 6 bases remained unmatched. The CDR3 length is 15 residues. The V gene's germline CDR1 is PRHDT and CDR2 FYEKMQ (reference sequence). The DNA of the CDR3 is TGTGCCAGCAGTCCGGGACAGGGAGGTAATTCACCCCTCCACTTT. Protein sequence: CASSPGQGGNSPLHF.

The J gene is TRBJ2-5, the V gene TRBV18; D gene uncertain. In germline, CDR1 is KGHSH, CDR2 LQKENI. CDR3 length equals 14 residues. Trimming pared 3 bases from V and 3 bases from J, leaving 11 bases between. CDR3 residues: CASSPPTLKETQYF. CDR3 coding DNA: TGTGCCAGCTCACCGCCTACGCTTAAAGAGACCCAGTACTTC.

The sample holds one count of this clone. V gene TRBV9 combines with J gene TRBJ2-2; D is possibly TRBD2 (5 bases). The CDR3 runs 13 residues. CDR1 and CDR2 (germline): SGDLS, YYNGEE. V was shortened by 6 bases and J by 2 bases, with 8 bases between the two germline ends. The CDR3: CASTRGNTGELFF. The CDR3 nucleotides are TGTGCCAGCACCCGGGGAAACACCGGGGAGCTGTTTTTT.

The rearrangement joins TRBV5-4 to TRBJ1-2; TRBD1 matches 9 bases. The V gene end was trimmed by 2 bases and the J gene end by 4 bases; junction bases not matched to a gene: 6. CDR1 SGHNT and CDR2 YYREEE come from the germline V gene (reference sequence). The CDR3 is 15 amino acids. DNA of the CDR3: TGTGCCAGCAGCTTCGGGAGGGACAGGGCCTATGGCTACACCTTC. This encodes CASSFGRDRAYGYTF.

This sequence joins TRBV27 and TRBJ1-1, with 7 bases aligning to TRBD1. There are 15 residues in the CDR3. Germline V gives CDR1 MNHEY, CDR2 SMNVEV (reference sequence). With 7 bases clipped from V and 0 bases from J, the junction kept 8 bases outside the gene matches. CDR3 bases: TGTGCCAGCACCCCGAGGACAGGCCTGAACACTGAAGCTTTCTTT. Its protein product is CASTPRTGLNTEAFF.

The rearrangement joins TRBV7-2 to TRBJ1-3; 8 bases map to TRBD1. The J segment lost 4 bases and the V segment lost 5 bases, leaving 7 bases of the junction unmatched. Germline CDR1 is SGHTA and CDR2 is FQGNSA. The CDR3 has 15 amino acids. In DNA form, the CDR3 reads TGTGCCAGCAGCCAGGACAGGGCTTCGGGAAACACCATATATTTT. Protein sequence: CASSQDRASGNTIYF.

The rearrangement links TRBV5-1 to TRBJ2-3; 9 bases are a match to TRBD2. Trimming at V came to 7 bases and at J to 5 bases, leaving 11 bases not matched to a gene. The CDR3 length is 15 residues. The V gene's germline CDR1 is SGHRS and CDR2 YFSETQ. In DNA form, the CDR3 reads TGCGCCAGCTGCTCGCGCGGGGGGGTTGGAGATACGCAGTATTTT. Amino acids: CASCSRGGVGDTQYF.

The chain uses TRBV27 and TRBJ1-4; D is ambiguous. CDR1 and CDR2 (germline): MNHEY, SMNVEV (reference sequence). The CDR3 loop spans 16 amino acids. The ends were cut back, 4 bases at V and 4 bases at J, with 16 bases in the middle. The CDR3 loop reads CASSWSQGGVNEKLFF. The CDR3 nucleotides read TGTGCCAGCAGTTGGTCGCAAGGCGGGGTTAATGAAAAACTGTTTTTT.

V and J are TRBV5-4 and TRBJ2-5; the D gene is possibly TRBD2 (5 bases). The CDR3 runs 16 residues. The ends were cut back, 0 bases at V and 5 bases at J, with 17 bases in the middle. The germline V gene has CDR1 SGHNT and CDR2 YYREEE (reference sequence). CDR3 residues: CASSLASGTQRETQYF. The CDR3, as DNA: TGTGCCAGCAGCTTGGCCTCGGGAACTCAGAGGGAGACCCAGTACTTC.

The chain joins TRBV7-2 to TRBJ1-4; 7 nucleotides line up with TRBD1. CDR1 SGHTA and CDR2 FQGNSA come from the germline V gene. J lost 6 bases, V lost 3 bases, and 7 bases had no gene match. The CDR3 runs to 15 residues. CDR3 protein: CASSLTGPGDEKLFF. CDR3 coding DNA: TGTGCCAGCAGCTTGACAGGGCCTGGGGATGAAAAACTGTTTTTT.